The 14 T cell receptor beta chains below all came from one sample that was sequenced in a study of blood T cell repertoires in COVID-19. Assay used: immunoSEQ multiplex PCR; TCRdb lists only in-frame clones, some missing. The sample records 200,000 to 250,000 clones, about 85% being singletons. Material: peripheral blood. The source is a woman of 80 years or more with COVID-19, enrolled during active disease.

This clone was counted only a few times. This chain uses TRBV2 with TRBJ1-6; D might be TRBD1 (6 bases). The CDR3 contains 14 residues. From germline, CDR1 is SNHLY and CDR2 FYNNEI. V dropped 6 bases and J dropped 7 bases, with 13 bases sitting between them. CDR3 coding DNA: TGTGCCAGCAGAGCTACAGGGTACAATTCACCCCTCCACTTT. The encoded protein is CASRATGYNSPLHF.

This rearrangement joins TRBV7-2 to TRBJ1-5; D ambiguous. CDR3 size: 16 residues. Trimming took 5 bases from V and 0 from J, leaving 14 bases between them. Germline loops: CDR1 SGHTA, CDR2 FQGNSA. CDR3 protein: CASSVNAGVSNQPQHF. The CDR3 DNA is TGTGCCAGCAGCGTAAATGCAGGTGTTAGCAATCAGCCCCAGCATTTT.

V gene TRBV3-1 (or the pseudogene TRBV3-2) combines with J gene TRBJ2-3, with 12 bases that match TRBD2. V trimming: 4 bases; J trimming: 5 bases; junction bases outside the gene matches: 7. Germline values: CDR1 LGHDT, CDR2 YNNKEL (reference sequence). The CDR3 runs 16 residues. In DNA form, the CDR3 reads TGTGCCAGCAGCCCCCCGACTAGCGGGGGTGGAGATACGCAGTATTTT. Translated, it gives CASSPPTSGGGDTQYF.

This clone has more than one count but fewer than ten. The J gene is TRBJ1-6, the V gene TRBV5-4; maybe TRBD1 (5 bases). Per the germline V gene, CDR1 is SGHNT and CDR2 is YYREEE (reference sequence). The CDR3 has 15 residues. Trimming removed 1 base from V and 12 bases from J, with 17 bases in between. The CDR3 coding sequence is TGTGCCAGCAGCTTGTCCGCAGGTACGGGGGAACCCCTCCACTTT. Amino acids: CASSLSAGTGEPLHF.

The V and J genes are TRBV12-3 or TRBV12-4 and TRBJ1-6; 7 nucleotides align to TRBD1. This CDR3 contains 13 residues. Germline trimming cut 6 bases from V and 4 bases from J; bases unmatched to any gene: 0. The CDR3 DNA follows: TGTGCCAGCAGACAGGGGTATAATTCACCCCTCCACTTT. This codes for CASRQGYNSPLHF.

The J gene is TRBJ2-5, the V gene TRBV5-1; D remains ambiguous. Germline assignment: CDR1 SGHRS and CDR2 YFSETQ. This CDR3 is 12 amino acids long. Trimming took 2 bases from V and 4 from J, leaving 6 bases between them. DNA of the CDR3: TGCGCCAGCAGCTTCGTGAGAGAGACCCAGTACTTC. This codes for CASSFVRETQYF.

The chain carries TRBV14 and TRBJ1-6; D unresolved. CDR1 SGHDN and CDR2 FVKESK come from the germline V gene. The length of the CDR3 is 17 residues. V dropped 8 bases and J dropped 0 bases, with 17 bases sitting between them. The CDR3 nucleotides read TGTGCCAGCCCGAAGCGGATTCGCCACTCCTATAATTCACCCCTCCACTTT. It is translated as CASPKRIRHSYNSPLHF.

The genes are TRBV28 and TRBJ1-3; the D is unclear. Germline V lookup: CDR1 MDHEN, CDR2 SYDVKM. This CDR3 has 15 residues. Trimming shortened V by 4 bases and J by 2 bases, and 12 bases separated the two germline ends. CDR3 loop: CASSSKTSTGNTIYF. Written as DNA, the CDR3 is TGTGCCAGCAGTTCAAAAACTTCTACTGGAAACACCATATATTTT.

The chain recombines TRBV6-5 with TRBJ2-7; the D gene is possibly TRBD2 (6 bases). CDR3 length: 15 amino acids. V was pared by 7 bases and J by 1 base, with 17 bases between. Per germline, CDR1 MNHEY and CDR2 SVGAGI. The CDR3 spells CASIPGPGVSYEQYF. CDR3 nucleotides: TGTGCCAGCATTCCAGGGCCGGGGGTGTCCTACGAGCAGTACTTC.

This chain links TRBV4-2 with TRBJ1-4, with 11 bases aligning to TRBD1. Per germline, CDR1 LGHNA and CDR2 YNFKEQ. The CDR3 runs to 15 residues. Trimming at V came to 4 bases and at J to 8 bases, leaving 6 bases not matched to a gene. CDR3 nucleotides: TGTGCCAGCAGCCCGGGACAGGGGGGTGGCGAAAAACTGTTTTTT. Protein product: CASSPGQGGGEKLFF.

The gene calls are TRBV5-1 and TRBJ2-5; tentative D call: TRBD1 (5 bases). V was clipped by 3 bases and J by 4 bases, with 16 bases between them. The V gene's germline CDR1 is SGHRS and CDR2 YFSETQ. The CDR3 consists of 15 residues. The CDR3 sequence is CASSSNAGNRETQYF. The CDR3 coding sequence is TGCGCCAGCAGCTCAAATGCAGGGAATCGAGAGACCCAGTACTTC.

Notes on this clone: At one end the junction does not follow the germline gene, possibly because of a read error. This chain connects TRBV3-1 (or the pseudogene TRBV3-2) to TRBJ2-6, with 7 bases fitting TRBD1. CDR1 is LGHDT, CDR2 YNNKEL, per germline (reference sequence). The CDR3 runs 12 residues. The CDR3 DNA follows: TGTGCCAGCAGCCAAGAAGGGGGCCTGGCGTCTTTC. Protein product: CASSQEGGLASF.

The chain carries TRBV7-2 and TRBJ2-2; 10 nucleotides line up with TRBD1. With V trimmed by 5 bases and J by 5 bases, 5 bases remained unmatched. The CDR3 length is 15 residues. CDR1 and CDR2 (germline): SGHTA, FQGNSA. The chain's CDR3 is CASSAGQGRTGELFF. The CDR3 region has the DNA TGTGCCAGCAGCGCGGGACAGGGGAGGACCGGGGAGCTGTTTTTT.

The CDR3 DNA reads TGTGCCAGCAGTGAGGGGCTGACTTCGAACACTGAAGCTTTCTTT. Translated, it gives CASSEGLTSNTEAFF. The chain links TRBV6-4 to TRBJ1-1; possibly TRBD1 for D (5 bases). V dropped 3 bases and J dropped 1 base, with 12 bases sitting between them. The CDR3 is 15 residues long. Germline assignment: CDR1 MRHNA and CDR2 SNTAGT.